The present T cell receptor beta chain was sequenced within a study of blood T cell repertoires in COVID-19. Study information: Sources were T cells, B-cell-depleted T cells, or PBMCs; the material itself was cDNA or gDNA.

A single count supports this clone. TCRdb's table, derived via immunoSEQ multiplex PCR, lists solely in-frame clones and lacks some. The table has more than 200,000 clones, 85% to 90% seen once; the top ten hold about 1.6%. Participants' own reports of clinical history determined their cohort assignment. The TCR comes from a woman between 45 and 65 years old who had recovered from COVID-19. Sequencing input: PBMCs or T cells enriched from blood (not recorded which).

The CDR3 region has the DNA TGTGCCAGCAGCCCACGACTCCCAACTAATGAAAAACTGTTTTTT. This gives the protein CASSPRLPTNEKLFF. The chain joins TRBV6-6 to TRBJ1-4; D not certain. Germline V gene data show CDR1 as MNHNY and CDR2 as SVGAGI (reference sequence). There are 15 residues in the CDR3. Trimming left V 6 bases short and J 0 bases short, with 11 bases between.